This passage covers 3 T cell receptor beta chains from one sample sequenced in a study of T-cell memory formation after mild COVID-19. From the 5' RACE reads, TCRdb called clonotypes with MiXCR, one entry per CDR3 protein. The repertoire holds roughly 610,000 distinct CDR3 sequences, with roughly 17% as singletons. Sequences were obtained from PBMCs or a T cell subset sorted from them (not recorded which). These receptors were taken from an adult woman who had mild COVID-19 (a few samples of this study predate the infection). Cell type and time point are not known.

CDR3 residues: CASSSTGGRTEAFF. The CDR3 DNA reads TGTGCCAGCAGCTCTACAGGCGGACGAACTGAAGCTTTCTTT. This chain connects TRBV7-9 to TRBJ1-1, with a possible D match to TRBD1 (5 bases). The CDR3 is 14 amino acids. The germline V and J ends were trimmed by 4 bases and 5 bases, with 14 bases remaining between them. CDR1 and CDR2 from the germline V gene are SEHNR and FQNEAQ (reference sequence).

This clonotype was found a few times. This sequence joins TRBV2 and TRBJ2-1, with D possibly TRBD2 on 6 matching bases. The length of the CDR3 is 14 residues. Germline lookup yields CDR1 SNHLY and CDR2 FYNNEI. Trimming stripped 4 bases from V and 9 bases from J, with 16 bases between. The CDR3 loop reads CASSVGSWRAEQFF. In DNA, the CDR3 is TGTGCCAGCAGTGTCGGCTCGTGGAGGGCTGAGCAGTTCTTC.

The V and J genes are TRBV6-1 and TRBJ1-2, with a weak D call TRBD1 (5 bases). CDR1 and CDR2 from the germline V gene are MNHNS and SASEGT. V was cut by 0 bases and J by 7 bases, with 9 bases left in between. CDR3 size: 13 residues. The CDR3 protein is CASSEAVGTGYTF. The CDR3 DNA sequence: TGTGCCAGCAGTGAAGCGGTTGGGACTGGCTACACCTTC.